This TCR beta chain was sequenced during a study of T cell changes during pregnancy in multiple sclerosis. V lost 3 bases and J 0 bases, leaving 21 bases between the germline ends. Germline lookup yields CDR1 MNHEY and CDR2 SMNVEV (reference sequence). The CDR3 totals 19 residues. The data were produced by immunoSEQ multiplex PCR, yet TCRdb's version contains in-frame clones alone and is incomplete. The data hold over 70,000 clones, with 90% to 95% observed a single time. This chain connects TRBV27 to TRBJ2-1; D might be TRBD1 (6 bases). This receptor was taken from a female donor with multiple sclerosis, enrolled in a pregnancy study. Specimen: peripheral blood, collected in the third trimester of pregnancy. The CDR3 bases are TGTGCCAGCAGTTTTGAATCTCGGGTGTGGACAGTCTCCTACAATGAGCAGTTCTTC. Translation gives CASSFESRVWTVSYNEQFF.